This is a list of T cell receptor beta chains from one sample in a study of shared clonotypes between healthy human individuals. Profiling relied on immunoSEQ multiplex PCR, and the TCRdb table lists in-frame clones only, not all of them. Of some 2,500,000 clones in the sample, over 85% were seen once. Source material: naive CD4+ T cells from PBMCs. These receptor sequences come from a man between 18 and 29 years old in good health. Some clones in this sample may be carry-over from other donors' samples. Both conserved end residues are part of each CDR3. A D gene is named only where the DNA matches it firmly. Not all rows give a size; the values are once, few, many and, for expanded clones, a class.

cdr3_nt cdr3_aa j_call v_call d_call clone_size
TGTGCCAGCAGCTTAACGGCGAGTAGCGGAGATACGCAGTATTTT CASSLTASSGDTQYF TRBJ2-3 TRBV7-3 . .
TGCAGCGTTGGAGCCAGGACGGCAGAAAAACTGTTTTTT CSVGARTAEKLFF TRBJ1-4 TRBV29-1 . .
TGCAGCGCCATCGGCCCCGGGTCCCAAGAGACCCAGTACTTC CSAIGPGSQETQYF TRBJ2-5 TRBV29-1 . .
TGTGCCACCAGCAGGTCAGGGGCGGAGTATGGCTACACCTTC CATSRSGAEYGYTF TRBJ1-2 TRBV15 . .
TGTGCCAGCAGACTAAACCCAGCTGGGGCCAACGTCCTGACTTTC CASRLNPAGANVLTF TRBJ2-6 TRBV5-6 . .
TGTGCCAGCAGCTTAACACAGGGGGCAACTGGGGAGCTGTTTTTT CASSLTQGATGELFF TRBJ2-2 TRBV7-3 TRBD1 .
TGTGCCAGTAGTAGGCTCAGCGGGAGGTACCCCTACGAGCAGTACTTC CASSRLSGRYPYEQYF TRBJ2-7 TRBV19 TRBD2 .
TGTGCCATCAGTGAGTCGGGGGGAAACTATGGCTACACCTTC CAISESGGNYGYTF TRBJ1-2 TRBV10-3 . .
TGTGCCAGCAGTGAAGCTTACTTGGAAAGTGCTAACTATGGCTACACCTTC CASSEAYLESANYGYTF TRBJ1-2 TRBV6-1 . .
TGCGCCAGCAGTCAATCGGAAGGGGTATCCACCGGGGAGCTGTTTTTT CASSQSEGVSTGELFF TRBJ2-2 TRBV23-1 . .
TGTGCCAGCAGTGAAGATTATGGTTCACCCCTCCACTTT CASSEDYGSPLHF TRBJ1-6 TRBV6-1 . .
TGTGCCAGCAGCTTCTCTGAAAAACTGTTTTTT CASSFSEKLFF TRBJ1-4 TRBV7-9 . .
TGCAGCGTAGAGACCGGGACAGGGGTTTCCTACGAGCAGTACTTC CSVETGTGVSYEQYF TRBJ2-7 TRBV29-1 TRBD1 .
TGTGCCAGCAGTGGAGGGGGCCGGAGCTCCTACGAGCAGTACTTC CASSGGGRSSYEQYF TRBJ2-7 TRBV25-1 TRBD1 once
TGTGCCACCCAGAAGGGGGAGAGGGACTCTGGAAACACCATATATTTT CATQKGERDSGNTIYF TRBJ1-3 TRBV21-1 . .
TGTGCCAGCAGCCAGTTGGGTTCAGGGGGAAACACCATATATTTT CASSQLGSGGNTIYF TRBJ1-3 TRBV5-5 . .
TGTGCCAGCGACCTCGTGGGCGGTGGCTACACCTTC CASDLVGGGYTF TRBJ1-2 TRBV2 . .
TGCAGTGCTTTGGTTTCGGTTGGCTACACCTTC CSALVSVGYTF TRBJ1-2 TRBV20-1 . .
TGTGCCAGCTCACCACCGATGGGGCTCGGGCACGAGCAGTACTTC CASSPPMGLGHEQYF TRBJ2-7 TRBV18 . .
TGCGCCAGCGGACTTAGCGGGAGGGGGAATGAGCAGTTCTTC CASGLSGRGNEQFF TRBJ2-1 TRBV10-2 TRBD2 .
TGTGCCAACCCAGACCAGCCCCAGCATTTT CANPDQPQHF TRBJ1-5 TRBV6-4 . few
TGTGCCAGCAGTCGATCCGACATACTAGCCAAAAACATTCAGTACTTC CASSRSDILAKNIQYF TRBJ2-4 TRBV28 . .
TGTGCCAGCAGTGACTGGGGCCAGGGGGTCAATGAGCAGTTCTTC CASSDWGQGVNEQFF TRBJ2-1 TRBV6-4 TRBD1 .
TGTGCCAGCAGCCAGGGGGGGGCAACTAATGAAAAACTGTTTTTT CASSQGGATNEKLFF TRBJ1-4 TRBV6-5 TRBD1 .
TGTGCCAGCAGCTGGGGGACTAGCGGGAATTTCGTGTTCTTC CASSWGTSGNFVFF TRBJ2-1 TRBV5-6 TRBD2 .
TGCGCCAGCAGCGGACAGGCGGGGGAGTGGTACACCTTC CASSGQAGEWYTF TRBJ1-2 TRBV5-1 TRBD1 .
TGTGCCAGCAGCCACGGGACAGGGGGCACCTATAATTCACCCCTCCACTTT CASSHGTGGTYNSPLHF TRBJ1-6 TRBV7-9 TRBD1 .
TGCGCCAGCAGTGAAGTTTCGAAGACTAGCACTCGGTTCTTC CASSEVSKTSTRFF TRBJ2-1 TRBV10-1 TRBD2 once
TGTGCCAGCAGACCTACCGGGACGACCGGCGAGCAGTACTTC CASRPTGTTGEQYF TRBJ2-7 TRBV6-1 . once
TGTGCCAGCAGTCCTGGGTCTAGCGGGAGCTCCGAGCAGTACTTC CASSPGSSGSSEQYF TRBJ2-7 TRBV28 TRBD2 once
TGTGCCAGCAGCTTAGCCGACAGGGGTACCACCGGGGAGCTGTTTTTT CASSLADRGTTGELFF TRBJ2-2 TRBV11-2 TRBD1 .
TGTGCCAGCAGCTTAGAAGGATCGGTCAATCAGCCCCAGCATTTT CASSLEGSVNQPQHF TRBJ1-5 TRBV7-9 . .
TGTGCCATCAGTGAGTCTGGTAGCGGGGAGGAGGCGCAGTATTTT CAISESGSGEEAQYF TRBJ2-3 TRBV10-3 TRBD2 .
TGCGCCAGCAGCCCCCGTGGTAGCGGGAGCTACGAGCAGTACTTC CASSPRGSGSYEQYF TRBJ2-7 TRBV5-1 TRBD2 once
TGCGCCAGCAGCCTGGGACCGGAGGGGGCGGGCATTCAGTACTTC CASSLGPEGAGIQYF TRBJ2-4 TRBV5-1 . .
TGTGCCACTTCGGGGGGACAGGGGGAGGAGCAGTTCTTC CATSGGQGEEQFF TRBJ2-1 TRBV10-3 TRBD1 .
TGTGCCAGCAACACTCTGGTAGGGGGCCCGTTCTTC CASNTLVGGPFF TRBJ2-1 TRBV28 TRBD1 .
TGTGCCAGCAGCGTAGCCGGGGGATCGGTGGACACCATATATTTT CASSVAGGSVDTIYF TRBJ1-3 TRBV9 . .
TGCGCCAGCAGTTCGTCACCGGGACAGGGGGCGCTTGAGCAGTACTTC CASSSSPGQGALEQYF TRBJ2-7 TRBV10-1 TRBD1 .
TGCAGCGTTGTTGTAGGCTACGGCACTGAAGCTTTCTTT CSVVVGYGTEAFF TRBJ1-1 TRBV29-1 . .
TGTGCCAGCAGCTTGCTAGCGGGGGTGGGGAATGAGCAGTTCTTC CASSLLAGVGNEQFF TRBJ2-1 TRBV5-5 TRBD2 .
TGTGCCAGCAGCTTAGTCCGGAACACTGAAGCTTTCTTT CASSLVRNTEAFF TRBJ1-1 TRBV7-2 . .
TGTGCCAGCAGCCAAGGGGATAGCTCCTACAATGAGCAGTTCTTC CASSQGDSSYNEQFF TRBJ2-1 TRBV4-2 . .
TGTGCCAGTAGTATAGGGGGAACAACCTTCGCAGATACGCAGTATTTT CASSIGGTTFADTQYF TRBJ2-3 TRBV19 . .
TGTGCCAGCAGCAGACAGGATAACACTGAAGCTTTCTTT CASSRQDNTEAFF TRBJ1-1 TRBV6-5 . .
TGTGCCAGCAGCCCGAGGACAGCCAGCACAGATACGCAGTATTTT CASSPRTASTDTQYF TRBJ2-3 TRBV5-6 . .
TGCGCCAGCAGCCAAGATAACCAGGGTTCCTACGAGCAGTACTTC CASSQDNQGSYEQYF TRBJ2-7 TRBV4-1 . .
TGCGCCAGCAGCCTGGGACCACAAGGGGATACGCAGTATTTT CASSLGPQGDTQYF TRBJ2-3 TRBV4-1 . .
TGTGCCAGCAGCTTACAGGCAGGATCAAGTCAGCCCCAGCATTTT CASSLQAGSSQPQHF TRBJ1-5 TRBV7-8 . .
TGCGCCAGCCGGGAGACACCGACTAACTATGGCTACACCTTC CASRETPTNYGYTF TRBJ1-2 TRBV23-1 . .
TGTGCCAGCAGTAACCGGGACAGGGGGCATACGCAGTATTTT CASSNRDRGHTQYF TRBJ2-3 TRBV11-2 TRBD1 .
TGTGCCAGCAGCTTAGCGCTCTGGAAGGGGGGAGAAGATACGCAGTATTTT CASSLALWKGGEDTQYF TRBJ2-3 TRBV7-6 . .
TGTGCCAGCAGCTTGGGGCAGGGGGTGAATCAGCCCCAGCATTTT CASSLGQGVNQPQHF TRBJ1-5 TRBV5-6 TRBD1 .
TGTGCCAGCAGCGTAGGGCCCCTCACAGATACGCAGTATTTT CASSVGPLTDTQYF TRBJ2-3 TRBV9 . .
TGCGCCAGCAGCTTGGGGGCTGGGGAGACCCAGTACTTC CASSLGAGETQYF TRBJ2-5 TRBV5-1 . .
TGTGCCAGCAGCTTAGATTGGCAGACTCCTGGCTATGGCTACACCTTC CASSLDWQTPGYGYTF TRBJ1-2 TRBV11-2 . .
TGCGCCAGCAGCTCTAGCGGATCCGGGGAGACCCAGTACTTC CASSSSGSGETQYF TRBJ2-5 TRBV5-1 TRBD2 .
TGCAGCGTTGGTTATCTAGCGGGAAAGACCACAGATACGCAGTATTTT CSVGYLAGKTTDTQYF TRBJ2-3 TRBV29-1 TRBD2 .
TGTGCCAGCAGCCCGAGGGACAGGGGATATACTGAAGCTTTCTTT CASSPRDRGYTEAFF TRBJ1-1 TRBV7-9 TRBD1 .
TGCGCCAGCAGCCAAGTTCGACAGCCCAACACCCTCCACTTT CASSQVRQPNTLHF TRBJ1-6 TRBV4-3 . .